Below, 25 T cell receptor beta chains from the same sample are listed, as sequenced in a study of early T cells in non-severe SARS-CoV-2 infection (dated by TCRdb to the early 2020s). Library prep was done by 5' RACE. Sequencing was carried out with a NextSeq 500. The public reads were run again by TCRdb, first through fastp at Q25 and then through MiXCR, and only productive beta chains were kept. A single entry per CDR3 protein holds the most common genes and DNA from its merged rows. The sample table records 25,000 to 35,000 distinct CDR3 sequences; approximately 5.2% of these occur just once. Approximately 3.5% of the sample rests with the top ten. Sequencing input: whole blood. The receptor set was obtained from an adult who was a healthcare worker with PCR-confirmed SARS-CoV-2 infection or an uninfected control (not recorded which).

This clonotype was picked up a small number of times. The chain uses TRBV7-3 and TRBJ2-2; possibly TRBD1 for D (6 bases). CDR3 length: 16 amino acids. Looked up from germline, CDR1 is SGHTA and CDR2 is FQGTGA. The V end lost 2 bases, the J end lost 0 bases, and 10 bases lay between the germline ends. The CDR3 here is CASSLLPGANTGELFF. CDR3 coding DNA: TGTGCCAGCAGCTTATTGCCAGGGGCGAACACCGGGGAGCTGTTTTTT.

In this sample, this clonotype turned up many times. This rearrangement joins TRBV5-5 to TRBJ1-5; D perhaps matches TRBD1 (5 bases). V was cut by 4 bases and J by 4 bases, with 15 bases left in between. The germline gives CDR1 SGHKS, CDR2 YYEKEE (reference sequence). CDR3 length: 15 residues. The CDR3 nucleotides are TGTGCCAGCAGCGCCCGTGCGGGGGTTAATCAGCCCCAGCATTTT. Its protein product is CASSARAGVNQPQHF. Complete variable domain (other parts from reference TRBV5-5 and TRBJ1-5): DAGVTQSPTHLIKTRGQQVTLRCSPISGHKSVSWYQQVLGQGPQFIFQYYEKEERGRGNFPDRFSARQFPNYSSELNVNALLLGDSALYLCASSARAGVNQPQHFGDGTRLSIL.

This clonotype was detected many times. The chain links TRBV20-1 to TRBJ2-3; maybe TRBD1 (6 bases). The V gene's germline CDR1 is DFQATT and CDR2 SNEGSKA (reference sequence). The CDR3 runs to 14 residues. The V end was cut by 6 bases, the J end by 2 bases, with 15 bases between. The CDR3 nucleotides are TGCAGTGCCACCCTCCGGGACAACACAGATACGCAGTATTTT. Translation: CSATLRDNTDTQYF.

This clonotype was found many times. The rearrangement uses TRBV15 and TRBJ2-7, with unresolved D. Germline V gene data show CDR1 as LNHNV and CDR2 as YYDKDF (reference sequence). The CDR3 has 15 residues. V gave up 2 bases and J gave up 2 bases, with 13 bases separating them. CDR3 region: CATSRSLVVTYEQYF. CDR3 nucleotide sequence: TGTGCCACCAGCAGATCCCTCGTTGTTACCTACGAGCAGTACTTC.

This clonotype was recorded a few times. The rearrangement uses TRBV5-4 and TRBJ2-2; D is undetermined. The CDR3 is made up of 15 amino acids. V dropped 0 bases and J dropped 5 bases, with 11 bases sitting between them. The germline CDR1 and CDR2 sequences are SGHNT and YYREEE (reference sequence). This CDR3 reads CASSLGLELTGELFF. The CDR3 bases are TGTGCCAGCAGCTTGGGACTGGAGTTAACCGGGGAGCTGTTTTTT.

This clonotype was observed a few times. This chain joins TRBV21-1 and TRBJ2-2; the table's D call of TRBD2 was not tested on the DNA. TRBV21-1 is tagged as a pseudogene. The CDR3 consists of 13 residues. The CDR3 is CASNSSGTGELFF. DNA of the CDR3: TGTGCCAGCAACTCAAGCGGAACCGGGGAGCTGTTTTTT.

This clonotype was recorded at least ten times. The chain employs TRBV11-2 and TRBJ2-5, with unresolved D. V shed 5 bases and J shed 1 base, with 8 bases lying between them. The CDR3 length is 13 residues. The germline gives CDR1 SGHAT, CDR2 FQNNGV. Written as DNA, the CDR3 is TGTGCCAGCAGCCTCCTCTTCCAAGAGACCCAGTACTTC. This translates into CASSLLFQETQYF. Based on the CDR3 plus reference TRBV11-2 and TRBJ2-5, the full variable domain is EAGVAQSPRYKIIEKRQSVAFWCNPISGHATLYWYQQILGQGPKLLIQFQNNGVVDDSQLPKDRFSAERLKGVDSTLKIQPAKLEDSAVYLCASSLLFQETQYFGPGTRLLVL.

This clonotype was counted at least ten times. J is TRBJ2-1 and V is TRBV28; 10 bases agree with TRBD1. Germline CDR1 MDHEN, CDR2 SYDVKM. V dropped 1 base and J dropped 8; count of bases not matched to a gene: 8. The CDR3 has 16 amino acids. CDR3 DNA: TGTGCCAGCAGTTTATCTGACGGGGGGACAGGGGATGAGCAGTTCTTC. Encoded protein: CASSLSDGGTGDEQFF.

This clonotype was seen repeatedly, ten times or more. Here the CDR3 DNA reads TGTGCCAGCAGTTTAGGCGGGCCCCCTCTCGAGCAGTACTTC. This gives the protein CASSLGGPPLEQYF. This sequence joins TRBV28 and TRBJ2-7; D is possibly TRBD2 (5 bases). The CDR3 has 14 amino acids. Trimming pared 2 bases from V and 6 bases from J, leaving 14 bases between. Germline-derived CDR1 and CDR2 are MDHEN and SYDVKM. The full variable domain, completed using reference TRBV28 and TRBJ2-7, is DVKVTQSSRYLVKRTGEKVFLECVQDMDHENMFWYRQDPGLGLRLIYFSYDVKMKEKGDIPEGYSVSREKKERFSLILESASTNQTSMYLCASSLGGPPLEQYFGPGTRLTVT.

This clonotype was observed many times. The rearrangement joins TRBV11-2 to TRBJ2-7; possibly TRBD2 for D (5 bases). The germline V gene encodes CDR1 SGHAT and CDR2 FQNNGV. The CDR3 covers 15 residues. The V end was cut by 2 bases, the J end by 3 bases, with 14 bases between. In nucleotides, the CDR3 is TGTGCCAGCAGCTTAAGACTCGGGGAGAACTACGAGCAGTACTTC. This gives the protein CASSLRLGENYEQYF. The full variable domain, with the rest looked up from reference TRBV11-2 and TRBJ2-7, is EAGVAQSPRYKIIEKRQSVAFWCNPISGHATLYWYQQILGQGPKLLIQFQNNGVVDDSQLPKDRFSAERLKGVDSTLKIQPAKLEDSAVYLCASSLRLGENYEQYFGPGTRLTVT.

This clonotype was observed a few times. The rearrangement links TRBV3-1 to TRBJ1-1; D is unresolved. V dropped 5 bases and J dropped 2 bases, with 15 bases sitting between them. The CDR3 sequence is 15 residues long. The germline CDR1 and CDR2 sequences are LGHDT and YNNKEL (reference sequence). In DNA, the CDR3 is TGTGCCAGCAGCTTAAGCTCAGCGGTTAACACTGAAGCTTTCTTT. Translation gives CASSLSSAVNTEAFF. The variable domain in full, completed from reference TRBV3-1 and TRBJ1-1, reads DTAVSQTPKYLVTQMGNDKSIKCEQNLGHDTMYWYKQDSKKFLKIMFSYNNKELIINETVPNRFSPKSPDKAHLNLHINSLELGDSAVYFCASSLSSAVNTEAFFGQGTRLTVV.

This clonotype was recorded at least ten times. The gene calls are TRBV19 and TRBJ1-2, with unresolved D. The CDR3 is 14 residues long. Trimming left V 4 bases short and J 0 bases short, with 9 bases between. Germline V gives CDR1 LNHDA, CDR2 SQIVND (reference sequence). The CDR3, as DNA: TGTGCCAGTAGTACTGGGATCACTAACTATGGCTACACCTTC. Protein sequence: CASSTGITNYGYTF.

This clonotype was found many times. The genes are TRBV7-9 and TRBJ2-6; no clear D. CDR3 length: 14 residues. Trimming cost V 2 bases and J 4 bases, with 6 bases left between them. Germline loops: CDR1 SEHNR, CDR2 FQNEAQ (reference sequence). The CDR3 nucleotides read TGTGCCAGCAGCTTATCGGTAGGGGCCAACGTCCTGACTTTC. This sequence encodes CASSLSVGANVLTF.

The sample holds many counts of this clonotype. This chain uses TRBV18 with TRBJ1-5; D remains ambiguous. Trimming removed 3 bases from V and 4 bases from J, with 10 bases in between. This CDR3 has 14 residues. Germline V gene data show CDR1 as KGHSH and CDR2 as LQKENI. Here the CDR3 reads CASSPQRGNQPQHF. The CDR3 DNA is TGTGCCAGCTCACCCCAGCGGGGAAATCAGCCCCAGCATTTT.

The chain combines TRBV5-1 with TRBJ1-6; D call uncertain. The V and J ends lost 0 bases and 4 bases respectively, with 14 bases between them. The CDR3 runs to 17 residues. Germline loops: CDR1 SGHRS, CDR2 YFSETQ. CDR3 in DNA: TGCGCCAGCAGCTTGGACGGACGTACCCAATATAATTCACCCCTCCACTTT. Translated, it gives CASSLDGRTQYNSPLHF.

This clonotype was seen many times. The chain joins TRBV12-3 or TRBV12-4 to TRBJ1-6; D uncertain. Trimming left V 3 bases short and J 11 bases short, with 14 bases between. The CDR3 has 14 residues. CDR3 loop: CASSLWGVMAPLHF. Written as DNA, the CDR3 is TGTGCCAGCAGTTTGTGGGGAGTTATGGCACCCCTCCACTTT.

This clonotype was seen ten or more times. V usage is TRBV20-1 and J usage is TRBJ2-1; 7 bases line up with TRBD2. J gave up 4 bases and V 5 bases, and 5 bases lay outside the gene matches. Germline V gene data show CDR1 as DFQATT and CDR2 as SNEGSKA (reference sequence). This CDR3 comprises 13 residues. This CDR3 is CSAGRGSYNEQFF. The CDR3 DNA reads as TGCAGTGCTGGACGCGGGAGTTACAATGAGCAGTTCTTC.

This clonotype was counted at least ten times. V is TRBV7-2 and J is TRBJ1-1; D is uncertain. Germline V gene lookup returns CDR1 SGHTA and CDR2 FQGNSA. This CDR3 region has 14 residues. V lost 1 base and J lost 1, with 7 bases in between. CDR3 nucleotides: TGTGCCAGCAGCTTAGGGCAGCAGAACACTGAAGCTTTCTTT. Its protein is CASSLGQQNTEAFF. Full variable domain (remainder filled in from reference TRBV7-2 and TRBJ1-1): GAGVSQSPSNKVTEKGKDVELRCDPISGHTALYWYRQSLGQGLEFLIYFQGNSAPDKSGLPSDRFSAERTGGSVSTLTIQRTQQEDSAVYLCASSLGQQNTEAFFGQGTRLTVV.

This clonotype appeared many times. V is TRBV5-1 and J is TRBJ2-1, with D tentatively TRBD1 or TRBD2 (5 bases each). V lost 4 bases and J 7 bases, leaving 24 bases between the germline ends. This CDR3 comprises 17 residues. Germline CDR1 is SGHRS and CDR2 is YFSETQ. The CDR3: CASSLGQGFAGENEQFF. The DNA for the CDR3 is TGCGCCAGCAGCCTCGGTCAGGGTTTCGCTGGGGAGAATGAGCAGTTCTTC. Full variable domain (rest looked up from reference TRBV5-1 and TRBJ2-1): KAGVTQTPRYLIKTRGQQVTLSCSPISGHRSVSWYQQTPGQGLQFLFEYFSETQRNKGNFPGRFSGRQFSNSRSEMNVSTLELGDSALYLCASSLGQGFAGENEQFFGPGTRLTVL.

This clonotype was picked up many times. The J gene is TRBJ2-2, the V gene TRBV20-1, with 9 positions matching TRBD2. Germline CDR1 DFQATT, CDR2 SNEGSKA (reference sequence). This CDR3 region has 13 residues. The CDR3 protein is CSTGTSNTGELFF. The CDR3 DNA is TGCAGCACCGGGACTAGCAACACCGGGGAGCTGTTTTTT.

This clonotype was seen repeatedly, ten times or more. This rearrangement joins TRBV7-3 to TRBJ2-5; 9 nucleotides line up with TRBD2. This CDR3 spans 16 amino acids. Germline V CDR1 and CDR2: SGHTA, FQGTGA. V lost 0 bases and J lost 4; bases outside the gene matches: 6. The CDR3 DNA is TGTGCCAGCAGCTTAACTAGCGGGAGTCCCATAGAGACCCAGTACTTC. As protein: CASSLTSGSPIETQYF.

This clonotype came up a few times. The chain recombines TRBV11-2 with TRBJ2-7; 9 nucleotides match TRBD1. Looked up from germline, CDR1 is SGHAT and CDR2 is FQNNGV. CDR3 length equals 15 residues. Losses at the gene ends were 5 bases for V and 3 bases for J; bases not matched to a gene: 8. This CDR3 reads CASSAEQGAVYEQYF. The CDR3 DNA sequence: TGTGCCAGCAGCGCCGAACAGGGGGCTGTCTACGAGCAGTACTTC. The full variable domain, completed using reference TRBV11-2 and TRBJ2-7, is EAGVAQSPRYKIIEKRQSVAFWCNPISGHATLYWYQQILGQGPKLLIQFQNNGVVDDSQLPKDRFSAERLKGVDSTLKIQPAKLEDSAVYLCASSAEQGAVYEQYFGPGTRLTVT.

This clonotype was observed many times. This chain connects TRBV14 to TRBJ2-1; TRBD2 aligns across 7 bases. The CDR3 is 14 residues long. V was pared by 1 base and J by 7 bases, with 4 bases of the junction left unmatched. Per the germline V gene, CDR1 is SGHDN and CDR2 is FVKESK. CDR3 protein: CASSQVAGRNEQFF. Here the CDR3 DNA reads TGTGCCAGCAGCCAAGTGGCCGGGAGGAATGAGCAGTTCTTC.

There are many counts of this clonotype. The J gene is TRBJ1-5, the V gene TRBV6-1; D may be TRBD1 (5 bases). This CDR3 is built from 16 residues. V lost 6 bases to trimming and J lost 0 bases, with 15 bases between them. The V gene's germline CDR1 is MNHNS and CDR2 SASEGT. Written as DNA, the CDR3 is TGTGCCAGCAGCCAGCACCGGGACTTTAGCAATCAGCCCCAGCATTTT. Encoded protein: CASSQHRDFSNQPQHF.

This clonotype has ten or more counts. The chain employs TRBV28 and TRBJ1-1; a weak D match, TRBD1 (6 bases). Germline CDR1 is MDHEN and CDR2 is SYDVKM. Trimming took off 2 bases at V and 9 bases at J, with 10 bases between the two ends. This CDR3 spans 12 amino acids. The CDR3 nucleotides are TGTGCCAGCAGTTTACGCCAGGGGAAAGCTTTCTTT. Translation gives CASSLRQGKAFF.